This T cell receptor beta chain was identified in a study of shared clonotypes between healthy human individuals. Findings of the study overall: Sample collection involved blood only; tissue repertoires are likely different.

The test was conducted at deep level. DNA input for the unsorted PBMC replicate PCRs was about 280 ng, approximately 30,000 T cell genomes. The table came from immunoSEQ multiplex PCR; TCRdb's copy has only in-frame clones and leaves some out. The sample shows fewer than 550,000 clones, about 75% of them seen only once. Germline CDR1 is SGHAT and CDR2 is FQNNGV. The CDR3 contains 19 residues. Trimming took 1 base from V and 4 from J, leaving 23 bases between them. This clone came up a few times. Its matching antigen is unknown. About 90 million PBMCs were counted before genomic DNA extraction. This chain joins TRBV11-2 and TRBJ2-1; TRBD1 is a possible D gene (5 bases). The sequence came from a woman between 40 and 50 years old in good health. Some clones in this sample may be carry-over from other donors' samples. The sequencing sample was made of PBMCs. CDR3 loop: CASSLARSARTRAYNEQFF. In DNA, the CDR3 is TGTGCCAGCAGCTTAGCTCGGTCTGCTCGGACAAGGGCTTACAATGAGCAGTTCTTC.